These 32 T cell receptor beta chains originate from one sample sequenced in a study of cytomegalovirus exposure and HLA in healthy donors. Sequencing was performed with immunoSEQ multiplex PCR; in TCRdb, only in-frame clones are kept and a portion is missing. This table has tens of thousands of clones, roughly nine tenths appearing once. The material sequenced was PBMCs. These TCRs come from a woman younger than 30 in good health and CMV-seronegative.

On this clone itself: An end of the junction differs from the germline gene, which may be a read error. This chain joins TRBV5-1 and TRBJ2-5; D possibly corresponds to TRBD2 (5 bases). Germline V CDR1 and CDR2: SGHRS, YFSETQ. CDR3 size: 14 residues. CDR3 region: CASSLDRGRESQYF. The CDR3 DNA is TGCGCCAGCAGCTTGGATCGGGGAAGGGAGAGCCAGTACTTC.

The chain has TRBV15 and TRBJ2-7; no clear D gene. CDR3 size: 13 residues. The germline gives CDR1 LNHNV, CDR2 YYDKDF (reference sequence). Trimming took 0 bases from V and 3 from J, leaving 6 bases between them. The CDR3 protein is CATSRDFSYEQYF. The CDR3 DNA reads as TGTGCCACCAGCAGAGATTTTAGCTACGAGCAGTACTTC.

The rearrangement links TRBV6-1 to TRBJ1-1; the match to TRBD1 covers 7 bases. The CDR3 is 13 residues long. CDR1 is MNHNS, CDR2 SASEGT, per germline. Trimming removed 3 bases from V and 5 bases from J; junction bases left unmatched: 3. This CDR3 reads CASSDRGDTEAFF. In DNA, the CDR3 is TGTGCCAGCAGTGACAGGGGGGATACTGAAGCTTTCTTT.

The chain joins TRBV30 to TRBJ1-3; D unclear. This CDR3 has 15 amino acids. CDR1 and CDR2 from the germline V gene are GTSNPN and SVGIG (reference sequence). The germline V and J ends were trimmed by 1 base and 2 bases, with 12 bases remaining between them. The CDR3 sequence is CAWSETREPGNTIYF. DNA for the CDR3: TGTGCCTGGAGTGAGACAAGAGAGCCTGGAAACACCATATATTTT. Full variable domain (missing parts from reference TRBV30 and TRBJ1-3): SQTIHQWPATLVQPVGSPLSLECTVEGTSNPNLYWYRQAAGRGLQLLFYSVGIGQISSEVPQNLSASRPQDRQFILSSKKLLLSDSGFYLCAWSETREPGNTIYFGEGSWLTVV.

V and J are TRBV7-2 and TRBJ2-3; D is unresolved. The CDR3 is 14 residues long. Germline assignment: CDR1 SGHTA and CDR2 FQGNSA. Trimming cost V 2 bases and J 1 base, with 7 bases left between them. Here the CDR3 reads CASSLWLRTDTQYF. DNA for the CDR3: TGTGCCAGCAGCTTATGGCTGCGCACAGATACGCAGTATTTT.

The chain employs TRBV7-2 and TRBJ2-5; D possibly corresponds to TRBD1 (7 bases). The CDR3 is 14 residues long. V lost 10 bases and J lost 5, with 20 bases in between. Germline assignment: CDR1 SGHTA and CDR2 FQGNSA. The CDR3 sequence: CAISGGPRGETQYF. The CDR3 DNA reads as TGTGCCATCTCTGGGGGGCCCAGGGGGGAGACCCAGTACTTC. The full variable domain, its missing parts supplied by reference TRBV7-2 and TRBJ2-5, is GAGVSQSPSNKVTEKGKDVELRCDPISGHTALYWYRQSLGQGLEFLIYFQGNSAPDKSGLPSDRFSAERTGGSVSTLTIQRTQQEDSAVYLCAISGGPRGETQYFGPGTRLLVL.

The chain has TRBV7-7 and TRBJ2-3; 7 nucleotides agree with TRBD1. Germline-derived CDR1 and CDR2 are SSHAT and FNYEAQ (reference sequence). The trim removed 5 bases at V and 6 bases at J, leaving 11 bases unmatched. There are 15 residues in the CDR3. The CDR3 nucleotides read TGTGCCAGCAGCCAAACAGGGGCCGCGGGTGATACGCAGTATTTT. As protein: CASSQTGAAGDTQYF.

The rearrangement uses TRBV27 and TRBJ1-1, with D tentatively TRBD1 (5 bases). V lost 1 base and J lost 0, with 6 bases in between. The CDR3 runs 14 residues. Germline V CDR1 and CDR2: MNHEY, SMNVEV (reference sequence). This CDR3 is CASSLLDMNTEAFF. Here the CDR3 DNA reads TGTGCCAGCAGTTTATTGGACATGAACACTGAAGCTTTCTTT.

This chain joins TRBV5-6 and TRBJ1-5; D unresolved. Germline CDR1 reads SGHDT; CDR2 reads YYEEEE. The CDR3 loop spans 14 amino acids. The ends were cut back, 2 bases at V and 1 base at J, with 7 bases in the middle. CDR3 sequence reads: CASSFLRSNQPQHF. The DNA for the CDR3 is TGTGCCAGCAGCTTTCTGAGGAGCAATCAGCCCCAGCATTTT. Together with reference TRBV5-6 and TRBJ1-5, the CDR3 gives the full variable domain: DAGVTQSPTHLIKTRGQQVTLRCSPKSGHDTVSWYQQALGQGPQFIFQYYEEEERQRGNFPDRFSGHQFPNYSSELNVNALLLGDSALYLCASSFLRSNQPQHFGDGTRLSIL.

The V gene is TRBV7-2, the J gene TRBJ2-1, with 10 nucleotides matching TRBD2. The CDR3 sequence is 15 residues long. CDR1 is SGHTA and CDR2 is FQGNSA in the germline V gene. V was clipped by 3 bases and J by 8 bases; unmatched bases: 7. Written as DNA, the CDR3 is TGTGCCAGCAGCTTCACAGCGGGGGGGCCCCATGAGCAGTTCTTC. Translation: CASSFTAGGPHEQFF.

The gene calls are TRBV27 and TRBJ1-1, with D unclear. The CDR3 sequence is 13 residues long. The V end was cut by 5 bases, the J end by 1 base, with 8 bases between. CDR1 MNHEY and CDR2 SMNVEV come from the germline V gene (reference sequence). Here the CDR3 DNA reads TGTGCCAGCAGTATTCGACAGAACACTGAAGCTTTCTTT. This sequence encodes CASSIRQNTEAFF.

This rearrangement joins TRBV5-1 to TRBJ2-3; D not resolved. The germline V gene encodes CDR1 SGHRS and CDR2 YFSETQ. The CDR3 sequence is 14 residues long. Trimming pared 0 bases from V and 4 bases from J, leaving 9 bases between. The CDR3 DNA is TGCGCCAGCAGCTTGGCCGGTGTAGCAGATACGCAGTATTTT. The encoded protein is CASSLAGVADTQYF.

This chain's CDR3 is CASAGRTGELFF. CDR3 nucleotides: TGCGCCAGCGCGGGGCGGACCGGGGAGCTGTTTTTT. This chain connects TRBV10-1 to TRBJ2-2, with TRBD2 as a possible D gene (6 bases). Per germline, CDR1 WNHNN and CDR2 SYGVQD (reference sequence). Trimming shortened V by 8 bases and J by 5 bases, and 9 bases separated the two germline ends. This CDR3 region has 12 residues.

The CDR3 protein is CASSLELGTGTVNSYEQYF. CDR3 sequence (DNA): TGTGCCAGCAGTTTAGAACTAGGAACCGGGACAGTGAACTCCTACGAGCAGTACTTC. J is TRBJ2-7 and V is TRBV28; the match to TRBD1 covers 7 bases. V shed 2 bases and J 0 bases; nucleotides not matched to a gene: 16. The germline gives CDR1 MDHEN, CDR2 SYDVKM. The CDR3 spans 19 residues. Looking up the rest from reference TRBV28 and TRBJ2-7 gives the full variable domain: DVKVTQSSRYLVKRTGEKVFLECVQDMDHENMFWYRQDPGLGLRLIYFSYDVKMKEKGDIPEGYSVSREKKERFSLILESASTNQTSMYLCASSLELGTGTVNSYEQYFGPGTRLTVT.

The CDR3 bases are TGTGCCAGCAGTTACTCGAAGCGGGGGGCAGAGGAGACCCAGTACTTC. Its translation is CASSYSKRGAEETQYF. The chain uses TRBV6-5 and TRBJ2-5; TRBD2 matches 9 bases. V shed 0 bases, J shed 5 bases, and the junction held 7 bases outside the gene matches. CDR1 MNHEY and CDR2 SVGAGI come from the germline V gene. The CDR3 runs to 16 residues.

The V and J genes are TRBV18 and TRBJ1-1, with 7 bases matching TRBD1. This CDR3 is built from 14 residues. The germline gives CDR1 KGHSH, CDR2 LQKENI. V shed 5 bases and J 0 bases; nucleotides not matched to a gene: 3. Here the CDR3 reads CASSSTGVNTEAFF. CDR3 in DNA: TGTGCCAGCTCATCCACAGGGGTGAACACTGAAGCTTTCTTT.

This chain links TRBV27 with TRBJ2-7; TRBD2 matches at 7 bases. V shed 3 bases and J 3 bases; nucleotides not matched to a gene: 5. The CDR3 runs to 14 residues. Germline-derived CDR1 and CDR2 are MNHEY and SMNVEV (reference sequence). CDR3 sequence: CASSLRGINYEQYF. DNA for the CDR3: TGTGCCAGCAGTTTGCGGGGGATTAACTACGAGCAGTACTTC.

The V gene is TRBV28, the J gene TRBJ1-1; D gene unclear. This CDR3 spans 12 amino acids. V was shortened by 5 bases and J by 3 bases, with 7 bases between the two germline ends. Germline CDR1 and CDR2: MDHEN and SYDVKM. For the CDR3, the DNA is TGTGCCAGCAGTCCCCCGTACACTGAAGCTTTCTTT. Its translation: CASSPPYTEAFF.

This clone has just a few counts. This chain connects TRBV23-1 to TRBJ1-2, with D perhaps matching TRBD1 (6 bases). TRBV23-1 is filed as an ORF, its function uncertain. Trimming removed 2 bases at V and 4 bases at J, with 14 bases between. This CDR3 comprises 15 residues. CDR3 nucleotides: TGCGCCAGCAGTCAAAGGAGACAGGACAGCTATGGCTACACCTTC. It is translated as CASSQRRQDSYGYTF.

The chain combines TRBV7-2 with TRBJ2-7, with a possible D match to TRBD1 (5 bases). The CDR3 totals 11 residues. V was trimmed by 1 base and J by 12 bases, leaving 10 bases between them. CDR1 is SGHTA, CDR2 FQGNSA, per germline. The CDR3, as DNA: TGTGCCAGCAGCTTAGGACAGCTTGGGTACTTC. Translated, it gives CASSLGQLGYF.

CDR3 sequence reads: CASSYSARGNYGYTF. CDR3 DNA sequence: TGTGCCAGCAGTTACTCTGCCCGGGGGAACTATGGCTACACCTTC. The J gene is TRBJ1-2, the V gene TRBV6-5, with D possibly TRBD1 on 5 matching bases. Germline lookup yields CDR1 MNHEY and CDR2 SVGAGI. Trimming left V 0 bases short and J 2 bases short, with 10 bases between. The CDR3 extends over 15 amino acids.

This clone turned up a few times. The chain carries TRBV6-5 and TRBJ1-2; 8 bases are shared with TRBD1. The germline gives CDR1 MNHEY, CDR2 SVGAGI. V was pared by 10 bases and J by 7 bases, with 11 bases of the junction left unmatched. The length of the CDR3 is 13 residues. The CDR3 protein is CATRRQGASGYTF. CDR3 DNA sequence: TGTGCCACCCGGCGGCAGGGGGCAAGTGGCTACACCTTC.

In DNA, the CDR3 is TGTGCCAGCAAGGACAGGGTGGGAAGCAATCAGCCCCAGCATTTT. This gives the protein CASKDRVGSNQPQHF. The chain links TRBV6-5 to TRBJ1-5; the match to TRBD1 covers 8 bases. Germline-derived CDR1 and CDR2 are MNHEY and SVGAGI. The length of the CDR3 is 15 residues. The J segment lost 1 base and the V segment lost 7 bases, leaving 6 bases of the junction unmatched.

To note about this clone: The junction and the germline gene differ at one end; a read error may be behind it. V usage is TRBV7-9 and J usage is TRBJ1-5, with D tentatively TRBD1 (5 bases). There are 15 residues in the CDR3. CDR1 SEHNR and CDR2 FQNEAQ come from the germline V gene (reference sequence). The CDR3 reads CASSSQDRNNQLQHF. The CDR3 DNA follows: TGTGCCAGCAGCTCCCAAGACAGAAACAATCAGCTCCAGCATTTT.

The rearrangement joins TRBV11-2 to TRBJ1-1, with 8 bases aligning to TRBD1. Trimming cost V 5 bases and J 1 base; bases outside gene matches: 9. Germline V gene data show CDR1 as SGHAT and CDR2 as FQNNGV. There are 16 residues in the CDR3. CDR3 nucleotide sequence: TGTGCCAGCAGCCCAAGGACAGGGCGCGAGAACACTGAAGCTTTCTTT. Translating gives CASSPRTGRENTEAFF.

The J gene is TRBJ2-5, the V gene TRBV2; TRBD2 matches 12 bases. CDR3 size: 17 residues. Losses at the gene ends were 8 bases for V and 4 bases for J; bases not matched to a gene: 14. In germline, CDR1 is SNHLY, CDR2 FYNNEI. The CDR3 loop is CASGHKASGGASETQYF. The CDR3 nucleotides read TGTGCCAGCGGCCACAAGGCTAGCGGGGGGGCCTCAGAGACCCAGTACTTC.

The V call is TRBV7-2, the J call TRBJ2-7; no definite D call. CDR3 length: 17 residues. Germline lookup yields CDR1 SGHTA and CDR2 FQGNSA. With 0 bases removed from V and 0 bases from J, the gap between germline ends came to 15 bases. The DNA of the CDR3 is TGTGCCAGCAGCTTAGCGCGGTACCAGCCCGGCTCCTACGAGCAGTACTTC. Its translation: CASSLARYQPGSYEQYF.

The rearrangement joins TRBV18 to TRBJ1-1, with a possible D match to TRBD1 (5 bases). Germline V CDR1 and CDR2: KGHSH, LQKENI. The V end lost 8 bases, the J end lost 4 bases, and 14 bases lay between the germline ends. This CDR3 spans 13 amino acids. The CDR3 loop is CASAIAGTTEAFF. Written as DNA, the CDR3 is TGTGCCAGCGCCATAGCGGGGACCACTGAAGCTTTCTTT.

The chain uses TRBV5-8 and TRBJ2-3; D is possibly TRBD1 (6 bases). There are 15 residues in the CDR3. The V end was cut by 3 bases, the J end by 0 bases, with 11 bases between. The V gene's germline CDR1 is SGHTS and CDR2 YDEGEE. The CDR3 loop is CASSSTGHSTDTQYF. The CDR3 coding sequence is TGTGCCAGCAGCTCCACGGGACATAGCACAGATACGCAGTATTTT.

CDR3 region: CASSRRGSRVILYEQYF. In DNA form, the CDR3 reads TGTGCCAGCAGCAGGAGAGGATCCAGGGTAATACTCTACGAGCAGTACTTC. The chain links TRBV5-8 to TRBJ2-7, with D possibly matching TRBD1 (5 bases). Trimming removed 4 bases at V and 3 bases at J, with 23 bases between. Germline loops: CDR1 SGHTS, CDR2 YDEGEE. The CDR3 has 17 amino acids.

The gene calls are TRBV2 and TRBJ1-3, with TRBD1 matching over 8 bases. V dropped 0 bases and J dropped 9; count of bases not matched to a gene: 7. There are 15 residues in the CDR3. Germline V CDR1 and CDR2: SNHLY, FYNNEI. DNA of the CDR3: TGTGCCAGCAGTGAAGCAAATGGACAGGGAGTCACCATATATTTT. Its translation: CASSEANGQGVTIYF.

This clone came up once. An end of the junction does not agree with germline; a read error may underlie this. The V gene is TRBV5-6, the J gene TRBJ1-5; D not resolved. The CDR3 is 17 residues long. CDR1 SGHDT and CDR2 YYEEEE come from the germline V gene. The CDR3: CASSLAFGKMEGQAQHF. Written as DNA, the CDR3 is TGTGCCAGCAGCTTGGCGTTCGGGAAGATGGAAGGTCAGGCCCAGCATTTT. Supplemented by reference TRBV5-6 and TRBJ1-5, the full variable domain reads DAGVTQSPTHLIKTRGQQVTLRCSPKSGHDTVSWYQQALGQGPQFIFQYYEEEERQRGNFPDRFSGHQFPNYSSELNVNALLLGDSALYLCASSLAFGKMEGQAQHFGDGTRLSIL.